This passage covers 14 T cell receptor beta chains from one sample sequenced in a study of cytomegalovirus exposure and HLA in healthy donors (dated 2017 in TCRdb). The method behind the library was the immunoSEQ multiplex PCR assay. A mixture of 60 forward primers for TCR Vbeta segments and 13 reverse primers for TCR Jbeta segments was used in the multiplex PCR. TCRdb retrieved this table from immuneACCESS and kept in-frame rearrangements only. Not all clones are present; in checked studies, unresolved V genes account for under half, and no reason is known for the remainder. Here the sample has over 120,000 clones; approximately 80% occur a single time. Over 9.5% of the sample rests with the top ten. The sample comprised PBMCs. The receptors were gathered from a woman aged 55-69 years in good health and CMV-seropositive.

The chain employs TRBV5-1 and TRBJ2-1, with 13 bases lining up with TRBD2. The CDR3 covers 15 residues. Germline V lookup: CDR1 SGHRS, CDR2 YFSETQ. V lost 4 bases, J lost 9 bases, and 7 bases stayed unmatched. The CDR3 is CASSSGLAGVSEQFF. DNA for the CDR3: TGCGCCAGCAGCAGCGGACTAGCGGGAGTTAGTGAGCAGTTCTTC.

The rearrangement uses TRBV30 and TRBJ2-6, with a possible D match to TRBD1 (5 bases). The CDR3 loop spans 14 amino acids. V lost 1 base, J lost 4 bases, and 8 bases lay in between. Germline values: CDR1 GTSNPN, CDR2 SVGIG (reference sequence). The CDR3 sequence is CAWSAGLGANVLTF. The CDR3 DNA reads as TGTGCCTGGAGTGCAGGGCTCGGGGCCAACGTCCTGACTTTC.

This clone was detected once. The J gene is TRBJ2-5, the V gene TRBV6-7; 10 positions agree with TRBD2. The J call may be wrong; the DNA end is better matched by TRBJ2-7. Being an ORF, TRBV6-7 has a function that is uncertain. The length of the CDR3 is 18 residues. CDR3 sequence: CASSYDWLAGVGFYEQYF. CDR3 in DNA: TGTGCCAGCAGTTACGATTGGCTAGCGGGAGTGGGGTTTTACGAGCAGTACTTC.

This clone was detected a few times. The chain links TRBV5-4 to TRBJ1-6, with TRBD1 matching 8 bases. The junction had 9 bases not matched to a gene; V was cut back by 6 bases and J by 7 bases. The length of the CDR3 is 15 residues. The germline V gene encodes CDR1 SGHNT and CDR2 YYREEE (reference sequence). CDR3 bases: TGTGCCAGCACCCTTATGACAGGGGAGAATTCACCCCTCCACTTT. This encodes CASTLMTGENSPLHF.

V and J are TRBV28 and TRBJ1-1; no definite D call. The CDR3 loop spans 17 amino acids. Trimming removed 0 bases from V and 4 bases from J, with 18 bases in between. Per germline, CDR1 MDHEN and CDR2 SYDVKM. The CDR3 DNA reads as TGTGCCAGCAGTTTATGGGTGGGGAGAGGATGGATCACTGAAGCTTTCTTT. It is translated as CASSLWVGRGWITEAFF.

CDR3: CASSPRDSGGTEAFF. The CDR3 bases are TGTGCCAGCAGTCCCCGGGACAGCGGGGGCACTGAAGCTTTCTTT. The genes are TRBV28 and TRBJ1-1; 7 bases match TRBD1. V lost 5 bases to trimming and J lost 4 bases; unmatched junction nucleotides: 10. Germline V CDR1 and CDR2: MDHEN, SYDVKM. The CDR3 spans 15 residues.

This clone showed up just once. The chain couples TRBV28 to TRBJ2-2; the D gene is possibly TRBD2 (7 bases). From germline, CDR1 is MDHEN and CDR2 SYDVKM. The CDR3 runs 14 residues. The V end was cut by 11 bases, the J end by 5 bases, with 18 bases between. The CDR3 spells CASGGGAGTGELFF. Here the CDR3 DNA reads TGTGCCTCCGGAGGGGGGGCGGGTACCGGGGAGCTGTTTTTT.

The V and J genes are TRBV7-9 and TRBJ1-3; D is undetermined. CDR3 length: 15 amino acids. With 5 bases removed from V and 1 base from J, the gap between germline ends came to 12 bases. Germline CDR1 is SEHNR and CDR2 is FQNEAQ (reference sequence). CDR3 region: CASSTADGSGNTIYF. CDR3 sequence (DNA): TGTGCCAGCAGCACTGCAGACGGGTCTGGAAACACCATATATTTT.

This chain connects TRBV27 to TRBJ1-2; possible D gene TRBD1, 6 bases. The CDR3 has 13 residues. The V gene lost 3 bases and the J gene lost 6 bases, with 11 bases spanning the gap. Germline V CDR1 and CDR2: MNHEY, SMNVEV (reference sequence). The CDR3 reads CASSFAGADGYTF. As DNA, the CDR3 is TGTGCCAGCAGTTTTGCGGGGGCTGATGGCTACACCTTC.

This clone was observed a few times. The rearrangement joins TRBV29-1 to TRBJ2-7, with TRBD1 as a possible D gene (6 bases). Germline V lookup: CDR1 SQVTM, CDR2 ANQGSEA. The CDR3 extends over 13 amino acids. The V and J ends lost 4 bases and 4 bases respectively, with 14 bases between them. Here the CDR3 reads CSVGTWDTYEQYF. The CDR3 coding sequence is TGCAGCGTTGGGACCTGGGACACATACGAGCAGTACTTC.

CDR3 coding DNA: TGTGCCAGCAGCCCACCCGTAGGGGTGCGGCAGTACTTC. Protein sequence: CASSPPVGVRQYF. This sequence joins TRBV28 and TRBJ2-7; a weak D match, TRBD1 (5 bases). Per the germline V gene, CDR1 is MDHEN and CDR2 is SYDVKM. Trimming took 6 bases from V and 9 from J, leaving 18 bases between them. The CDR3 consists of 13 residues.

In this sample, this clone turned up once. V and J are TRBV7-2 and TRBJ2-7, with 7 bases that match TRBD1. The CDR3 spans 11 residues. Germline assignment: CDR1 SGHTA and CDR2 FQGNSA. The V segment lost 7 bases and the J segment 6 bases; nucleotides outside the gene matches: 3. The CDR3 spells CASKQGREQYF. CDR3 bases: TGTGCCAGCAAACAGGGGCGCGAGCAGTACTTC.

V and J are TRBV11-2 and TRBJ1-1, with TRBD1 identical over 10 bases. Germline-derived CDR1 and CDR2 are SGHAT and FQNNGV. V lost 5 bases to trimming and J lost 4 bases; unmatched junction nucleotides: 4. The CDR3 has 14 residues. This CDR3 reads CASSTGQGPTEAFF. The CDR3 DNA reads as TGTGCCAGCAGCACGGGACAGGGGCCCACTGAAGCTTTCTTT.

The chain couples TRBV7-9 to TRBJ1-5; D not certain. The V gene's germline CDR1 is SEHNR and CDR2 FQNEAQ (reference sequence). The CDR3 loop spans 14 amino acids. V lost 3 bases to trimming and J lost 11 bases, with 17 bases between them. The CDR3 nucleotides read TGTGCCAGCAGCTTGGCATACAGCCCCCAGGCCCAGCATTTT. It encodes CASSLAYSPQAQHF. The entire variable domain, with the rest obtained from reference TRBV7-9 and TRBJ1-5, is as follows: DTGVSQNPRHKITKRGQNVTFRCDPISEHNRLYWYRQTLGQGPEFLTYFQNEAQLEKSRLLSDRFSAERPKGSFSTLEIQRTEQGDSAMYLCASSLAYSPQAQHFGDGTRLSIL.